The 28 T cell receptor beta chains below all came from one sample that was sequenced in a study of PD-L1 blockade in urothelial cancer. Time point noted: pretreatment peripheral blood. The table came from immunoSEQ multiplex PCR; TCRdb's copy has only in-frame clones and leaves some out. The sample records 70,000 to 95,000 clones, 89% being singletons. The specimen comprised PBMCs, sampled around atezolizumab (anti-PD-L1) treatment. The receptors were gathered from a woman at least 80 years old with urothelial cancer.

V usage is TRBV7-6 and J usage is TRBJ2-1, with 10 bases that match TRBD2. Germline V gene sequence: CDR1 SGHVS, CDR2 FNYEAQ. The V and J ends lost 4 bases and 9 bases, in that order; junction bases with no gene match: 9. The CDR3 is made up of 15 amino acids. As DNA, the CDR3 is TGTGCCAGCAGCTCCCAGAGAGCGGGAGGGAGTGAGCAGTTCTTC. Protein product: CASSSQRAGGSEQFF.

CDR3 in amino acids: CASSSWGGLPYEQYF. CDR3 DNA: TGTGCCAGCAGCTCGTGGGGGGGCCTGCCCTACGAGCAGTACTTC. The rearrangement links TRBV9 to TRBJ2-7; tentatively, D is TRBD2 (7 bases). CDR3 length: 15 amino acids. Germline loops: CDR1 SGDLS, CDR2 YYNGEE. With 4 bases removed from V and 2 bases from J, the gap between germline ends came to 16 bases.

The chain employs TRBV13 and TRBJ2-7; 7 positions agree with TRBD1. Losses at the gene ends were 5 bases for V and 2 bases for J; bases not matched to a gene: 12. Germline loops: CDR1 PRHDT, CDR2 FYEKMQ (reference sequence). The CDR3 sequence is 16 residues long. This CDR3 reads CASSQFMTGKAYEQYF. The CDR3 region has the DNA TGTGCCAGCAGCCAATTTATGACAGGGAAAGCCTACGAGCAGTACTTC.

The V gene is TRBV10-2, the J gene TRBJ2-2, with D perhaps TRBD2 (6 bases). Between the trimmed V and J ends, which lost 1 base and 3 bases, there was a span of 12 bases. This CDR3 spans 16 amino acids. Germline V gene lookup returns CDR1 WSHSY and CDR2 SAAADI. The CDR3 loop is CASSELGGVDTGELFF. In DNA, the CDR3 is TGCGCCAGCAGTGAGTTGGGGGGAGTCGACACCGGGGAGCTGTTTTTT.

V is TRBV27 and J is TRBJ2-1; TRBD1 aligns across 8 bases. The germline CDR1 and CDR2 sequences are MNHEY and SMNVEV (reference sequence). CDR3 length: 15 residues. J was trimmed by 9 bases and V by 3 bases; bases with no gene match: 10. This CDR3 reads CASSFQAGGFGEQFF. CDR3 nucleotide sequence: TGTGCCAGCAGTTTTCAAGCAGGGGGCTTCGGTGAGCAGTTCTTC.

The V gene is TRBV10-3, the J gene TRBJ2-5, with 7 nucleotides matching TRBD2. Germline V gene data show CDR1 as ENHRY and CDR2 as SYGVKD. V lost 2 bases and J lost 1; bases outside the gene matches: 4. The CDR3 contains 15 residues. This CDR3 is CAISEIGGTQETQYF. The CDR3 nucleotides read TGTGCCATCAGTGAGATCGGGGGGACCCAAGAGACCCAGTACTTC.

The chain joins TRBV6-5 to TRBJ2-2, with D hard to call. Trimming took off 6 bases at V and 6 bases at J, with 8 bases between the two ends. In germline, CDR1 is MNHEY, CDR2 SVGAGI. The CDR3 is 12 residues long. The CDR3 sequence is CASRASAGELFF. In DNA form, the CDR3 reads TGTGCCAGCAGAGCCTCCGCCGGGGAGCTGTTTTTT.

This clone is judged medium-sized. The chain carries TRBV4-1 and TRBJ1-1; possibly TRBD1 for D (5 bases). V lost 0 bases and J lost 0, with 14 bases in between. Germline-derived CDR1 and CDR2 are MGHRA and YSYEKL. The CDR3 runs 17 residues. The CDR3 DNA sequence: TGCGCCAGCAGCCAAGAGGCTACGGGACTCCTGAACACTGAAGCTTTCTTT. Translated, it gives CASSQEATGLLNTEAFF.

V is TRBV7-9 and J is TRBJ2-5, with D possibly being TRBD1 (5 bases). V was cut by 0 bases and J by 5 bases, with 19 bases left in between. This CDR3 has 17 amino acids. Germline CDR1 SEHNR, CDR2 FQNEAQ (reference sequence). The CDR3: CASSLALTGRAEETQYF. CDR3 DNA: TGTGCCAGCAGCTTAGCGCTTACCGGCAGGGCGGAGGAGACCCAGTACTTC.

V gene TRBV27 combines with J gene TRBJ1-4; 8 bases match TRBD1. Trimming took 5 bases from V and 6 from J; bases not matched to a gene: 8. Germline V gives CDR1 MNHEY, CDR2 SMNVEV (reference sequence). The CDR3 has 15 amino acids. The CDR3 loop is CASSPVDRADEKLFF. DNA for the CDR3: TGTGCCAGCAGTCCCGTGGACAGGGCGGATGAAAAACTGTTTTTT.

In this sample, this clone turned up once. V gene TRBV2 combines with J gene TRBJ1-2, with 10 positions matching TRBD1. J lost 3 bases, V lost 8 bases, and 3 bases had no gene match. CDR1 and CDR2 from the germline V gene are SNHLY and FYNNEI. The CDR3 is 13 amino acids. CDR3 DNA sequence: TGTGCCAGCGGAGGACAGGGGGACTATGGCTACACCTTC. This codes for CASGGQGDYGYTF.

CDR3 coding DNA: TGTGCCAGCAGACCTGACAGCCTAAACACTGAAGCTTTCTTT. It codes for CASRPDSLNTEAFF. V usage is TRBV7-2 and J usage is TRBJ1-1, with D possibly matching TRBD1 (5 bases). This CDR3 contains 14 residues. Germline lookup yields CDR1 SGHTA and CDR2 FQGNSA. The V and J ends lost 6 bases and 2 bases respectively, with 13 bases between them.

The gene calls are TRBV7-3 and TRBJ1-2, with D hard to call. Per the germline V gene, CDR1 is SGHTA and CDR2 is FQGTGA. V lost 5 bases and J 7 bases, leaving 14 bases between the germline ends. The CDR3 contains 13 residues. CDR3 region: CASSPEARGGYTF. CDR3 nucleotides: TGTGCCAGCAGCCCCGAAGCGCGGGGTGGCTACACCTTC.

This clone was counted a few times. The CDR3 is CASSGPGSGNTIYF. CDR3 coding DNA: TGCGCCAGCAGTGGCCCCGGCTCTGGAAACACCATATATTTT. V and J are TRBV10-1 and TRBJ1-3; D is unclear. V lost 4 bases and J lost 0, with 7 bases in between. The length of the CDR3 is 14 residues. Germline V gene data show CDR1 as WNHNN and CDR2 as SYGVQD (reference sequence).

With respect to this clone: One junction end disagrees with the germline gene, perhaps due to a read error. The chain joins TRBV19 to TRBJ2-7; 9 bases fit TRBD2. The CDR3 loop spans 10 amino acids. Per germline, CDR1 LNHDA and CDR2 SQIVND (reference sequence). CDR3 sequence reads: CASSGSGRDF. CDR3 nucleotide sequence: TGTGCCAGTAGTGGTAGCGGGAGAGACTTC.

The rearrangement joins TRBV28 to TRBJ2-7; D is unresolved. The germline V and J ends were trimmed by 8 bases and 7 bases, with 21 bases remaining between them. Germline CDR1 MDHEN, CDR2 SYDVKM. The CDR3 loop spans 14 amino acids. CDR3 sequence (DNA): TGTGCCAGCCGACGACTTTTTGGTTTCTTTGAGCAGTACTTC. It codes for CASRRLFGFFEQYF.

The chain uses TRBV14 and TRBJ2-7; no reliable D call. The CDR3 totals 11 residues. Germline assignment: CDR1 SGHDN and CDR2 FVKESK. V was shortened by 1 base and J by 9 bases, with 7 bases between the two germline ends. The CDR3 is CASSQGSSQYF. The CDR3 DNA reads TGTGCCAGCAGCCAAGGGAGTTCGCAGTACTTC.

V is TRBV15 and J is TRBJ2-7, with 9 bases fitting TRBD2. Trimming took 1 base from V and 7 from J; bases not matched to a gene: 5. Germline CDR1 and CDR2: LNHNV and YYDKDF (reference sequence). The CDR3 runs to 14 residues. The CDR3, as DNA: TGTGCCACCAGCAGAGGCGGGAGGGCTGGAGAGCAGTACTTC. It yields the protein CATSRGGRAGEQYF.

The chain combines TRBV9 with TRBJ1-1, with TRBD1 matching 12 bases. Trimming removed 4 bases from V and 3 bases from J; junction bases left unmatched: 4. The germline V gene has CDR1 SGDLS and CDR2 YYNGEE. CDR3 length: 15 residues. The CDR3 region has the DNA TGTGCCAGCAGCCCGGGGACAGGGGGCTACACTGAAGCTTTCTTT. This gives the protein CASSPGTGGYTEAFF.

J is TRBJ1-5 and V is TRBV2, with TRBD1 as a possible D gene (6 bases). The germline CDR1 and CDR2 sequences are SNHLY and FYNNEI. This CDR3 has 12 amino acids. Trimming pared 6 bases from V and 7 bases from J, leaving 10 bases between. The CDR3 here is CASSRGDQPQHF. The CDR3, as DNA: TGTGCCAGCAGCAGGGGCGACCAGCCCCAGCATTTT.

The V gene is TRBV2, the J gene TRBJ1-5; the match to TRBD1 covers 12 bases. CDR1 and CDR2 from the germline V gene are SNHLY and FYNNEI. CDR3 size: 15 residues. The junction had 7 bases not matched to a gene; V was cut back by 6 bases and J by 7 bases. This CDR3 reads CASSWDRGREQPQHF. DNA for the CDR3: TGTGCCAGCAGCTGGGACAGGGGGCGCGAGCAGCCCCAGCATTTT. Supplemented by reference TRBV2 and TRBJ1-5, the full variable domain reads EPEVTQTPSHQVTQMGQEVILRCVPISNHLYFYWYRQILGQKVEFLVSFYNNEISEKSEIFDDQFSVERPDGSNFTLKIRSTKLEDSAMYFCASSWDRGREQPQHFGDGTRLSIL.

The chain has TRBV11-2 and TRBJ1-2; 8 bases align to TRBD1. Germline V CDR1 and CDR2: SGHAT, FQNNGV. The CDR3 has 16 amino acids. J gave up 0 bases and V 2 bases, and 5 bases lay outside the gene matches. The CDR3 DNA sequence: TGTGCCAGCAGCTTAACGGGACAGGCAGCTAACTATGGCTACACCTTC. Translated: CASSLTGQAANYGYTF. Drawing the rest from reference TRBV11-2 and TRBJ1-2, the complete variable domain is EAGVAQSPRYKIIEKRQSVAFWCNPISGHATLYWYQQILGQGPKLLIQFQNNGVVDDSQLPKDRFSAERLKGVDSTLKIQPAKLEDSAVYLCASSLTGQAANYGYTFGSGTRLTVV.

This sequence joins TRBV7-9 and TRBJ2-3, with 12 bases fitting TRBD2. CDR1 SEHNR and CDR2 FQNEAQ come from the germline V gene (reference sequence). CDR3 length: 15 amino acids. Trimming at V came to 5 bases and at J to 6 bases, leaving 6 bases not matched to a gene. The CDR3 DNA sequence: TGTGCCAGCAGCCGACTAGCGGGAGACGGGGATACGCAGTATTTT. Translated: CASSRLAGDGDTQYF.

For the CDR3, the DNA is TGTGCCAGCAGTGCCCTATACGAGCAGTACTTC. This encodes CASSALYEQYF. This chain connects TRBV6-1 to TRBJ2-7; D gene uncertain. The CDR3 runs 11 residues. The V gene's germline CDR1 is MNHNS and CDR2 SASEGT. V dropped 4 bases and J dropped 4 bases, with 5 bases sitting between them.

The chain recombines TRBV6-1 with TRBJ1-1, with no clear D. The CDR3 has 13 residues. Trimming took off 1 base at V and 1 base at J, with 4 bases between the two ends. The germline V gene has CDR1 MNHNS and CDR2 SASEGT. As DNA, the CDR3 is TGTGCCAGCAGTGAAGTCTGGAACACTGAAGCTTTCTTT. Protein product: CASSEVWNTEAFF.

V is TRBV7-2 and J is TRBJ1-2; D remains unclear. The CDR3 runs to 12 residues. The ends were cut back, 5 bases at V and 4 bases at J, with 8 bases in the middle. Germline V gives CDR1 SGHTA, CDR2 FQGNSA. The CDR3 protein is CASSPNIYGYTF. As DNA, the CDR3 is TGTGCCAGCAGCCCGAACATCTATGGCTACACCTTC.

The rearrangement links TRBV28 to TRBJ2-2; 7 bases match TRBD2. This CDR3 region has 16 residues. V shed 8 bases and J 4 bases; nucleotides not matched to a gene: 13. Germline loops: CDR1 MDHEN, CDR2 SYDVKM. The DNA of the CDR3 is TGTGCCAGCTCAATTACGGGGCTAGCGGCCACCGGGGAGCTGTTTTTT. Protein product: CASSITGLAATGELFF.

This clone was picked up one time. The chain employs TRBV5-4 and TRBJ2-7, with TRBD2 as a possible D gene (6 bases). CDR3 length: 15 residues. Germline CDR1 and CDR2: SGHNT and YYREEE (reference sequence). Trimming shortened V by 1 base and J by 1 base, and 12 bases separated the two germline ends. The CDR3 coding sequence is TGTGCCAGCAGCTTGAAGGGTAGCGGATCCTACGAGCAGTACTTC. Translating gives CASSLKGSGSYEQYF. Supplemented by reference TRBV5-4 and TRBJ2-7, the full variable domain reads ETGVTQSPTHLIKTRGQQVTLRCSSQSGHNTVSWYQQALGQGPQFIFQYYREEENGRGNFPPRFSGLQFPNYSSELNVNALELDDSALYLCASSLKGSGSYEQYFGPGTRLTVT.